This T cell receptor beta chain was sequenced for a study of T cell clusters in autoimmune cytopenias. The length of the CDR3 is 13 residues. Germline CDR1 is MNHEY and CDR2 is SVGAGI. In the case of this clonotype: The antigen is undetermined.

TRB was amplified from about 270 ng of peripheral blood genomic DNA per sample. Study-level results: Primary autoimmune cytopenia patients seemingly lacked the physiological T cell clusters found in healthy donors. A dominant lymphoma-associated repertoire apparently masked the cluster-lack signature in secondary cytopenia versus chronic lymphocytic leukemia. The T cell clusters came from computational analysis alone and lack functional validation.

Multiplex touch-down PCR amplified TRB using TRB-A and TRB-B pools in one tube. Reanalyzing the multiplex PCR reads, TCRdb keeps one entry per CDR3 protein, without DNA. With 720 or so distinct CDR3 sequences in the sample, the ten largest clones hold around a sixth. The same sample was also used in a study of T cell repertoires in aging, cancer and after chemotherapy. From that study: Across the chemotherapy interval, each cancer cohort showed higher median generation probability, suggesting thymic rebound.

The rearrangement joins TRBV6-5 to TRBJ2-7; lacking DNA, the TRBD2 call made by TCRdb goes unchecked. The material sequenced was peripheral blood. The clonotype comes from a human donor in good health. CDR3: CASSWGLAEEQYF.